These 8 T cell receptor beta chains were all obtained from the same sample, sequenced in a study of blood T cell repertoires in COVID-19. This table comes from immunoSEQ multiplex PCR, and its TCRdb copy is limited to in-frame clones, with some not included. In the table there are 250,000 to 300,000 clones, about 89% of which are singletons. Material for sequencing was PBMCs or T cells enriched from blood (not recorded which). The receptors here all came from a woman in her thirties or forties who had recovered from COVID-19.

The J gene is TRBJ2-5, the V gene TRBV2; D gene uncertain. V lost 7 bases, J lost 12 bases, and 15 bases lay in between. Germline V gives CDR1 SNHLY, CDR2 FYNNEI. The CDR3 runs 11 residues. The CDR3 spells CASKNMGPEYF. The DNA for the CDR3 is TGTGCCAGCAAGAATATGGGCCCCGAGTACTTC.

The chain has TRBV3-1 (or the pseudogene TRBV3-2) and TRBJ2-7; D is possibly TRBD2 (6 bases). Germline V gene data show CDR1 as LGHDT and CDR2 as YNNKEL (reference sequence). There are 14 residues in the CDR3. Deletions cut 2 bases from V and 1 base from J, with 9 bases between. For the CDR3, the DNA is TGTGCCAGCAGCCAACGCGGGATTTCCTACGAGCAGTACTTC. It codes for CASSQRGISYEQYF.

With regard to this clone: Other DNA variants within this sample encode the same CDR3. The chain employs TRBV29-1 and TRBJ1-2, with a possible D match to TRBD1 (6 bases). The CDR3 spans 12 residues. The V gene's germline CDR1 is SQVTM and CDR2 ANQGSEA. Trimming removed 4 bases at V and 2 bases at J, with 8 bases between. The CDR3 nucleotides are TGCAGCGTTGGCGGACAGAACTATGGCTACACCTTC. This sequence encodes CSVGGQNYGYTF.

The chain carries TRBV5-6 and TRBJ1-2; 10 nucleotides align to TRBD1. Germline lookup yields CDR1 SGHDT and CDR2 YYEEEE. This CDR3 contains 14 residues. The V segment lost 3 bases and the J segment 7 bases; nucleotides outside the gene matches: 6. The CDR3 reads CASSYGTGDVGYTF. The CDR3 bases are TGTGCCAGCAGCTACGGGACAGGGGATGTTGGCTACACCTTC.

The sample holds one count of this clone. This chain joins TRBV30 and TRBJ1-2, with TRBD1 as a possible D gene (6 bases). The CDR3 totals 16 residues. Germline V gene sequence: CDR1 GTSNPN, CDR2 SVGIG (reference sequence). V lost 2 bases and J 7 bases, leaving 23 bases between the germline ends. CDR3 residues: CAWSLTGQERSGGYTF. The DNA for the CDR3 is TGTGCCTGGAGTCTTACGGGACAAGAAAGATCTGGTGGCTACACCTTC. The full variable domain, in which reference TRBV30 and TRBJ1-2 provide the parts outside the CDR3, is SQTIHQWPATLVQPVGSPLSLECTVEGTSNPNLYWYRQAAGRGLQLLFYSVGIGQISSEVPQNLSASRPQDRQFILSSKKLLLSDSGFYLCAWSLTGQERSGGYTFGSGTRLTVV.

This clone came up once. The chain uses TRBV5-1 and TRBJ1-2; D is unclear. With 4 bases removed from V and 0 bases from J, the gap between germline ends came to 7 bases. The CDR3 is made up of 13 amino acids. Per the germline V gene, CDR1 is SGHRS and CDR2 is YFSETQ. The CDR3 loop reads CASSDTSNYGYTF. Written as DNA, the CDR3 is TGCGCCAGCAGCGACACCTCTAACTATGGCTACACCTTC. Full variable domain (outside the CDR3, taken from reference TRBV5-1 and TRBJ1-2): KAGVTQTPRYLIKTRGQQVTLSCSPISGHRSVSWYQQTPGQGLQFLFEYFSETQRNKGNFPGRFSGRQFSNSRSEMNVSTLELGDSALYLCASSDTSNYGYTFGSGTRLTVV.

V gene TRBV7-3 combines with J gene TRBJ1-6; TRBD1 might be the D (5 bases). This CDR3 comprises 16 residues. Germline V CDR1 and CDR2: SGHTA, FQGTGA. Trimming shortened V by 2 bases and J by 8 bases, and 16 bases separated the two germline ends. The CDR3 loop reads CASSLGAGMSDSPLHF. CDR3 DNA: TGTGCCAGCAGCTTAGGGGCAGGGATGAGTGATTCACCCCTCCACTTT.

CDR3: CASSPRLAGGNTDTQYF. The CDR3 DNA is TGTGCCAGCTCACCGAGACTAGCGGGAGGTAACACAGATACGCAGTATTTT. The chain employs TRBV18 and TRBJ2-3, with TRBD2 matching 13 bases. This CDR3 region has 17 residues. The J segment lost 2 bases and the V segment lost 3 bases, leaving 5 bases of the junction unmatched. Looked up from germline, CDR1 is KGHSH and CDR2 is LQKENI.